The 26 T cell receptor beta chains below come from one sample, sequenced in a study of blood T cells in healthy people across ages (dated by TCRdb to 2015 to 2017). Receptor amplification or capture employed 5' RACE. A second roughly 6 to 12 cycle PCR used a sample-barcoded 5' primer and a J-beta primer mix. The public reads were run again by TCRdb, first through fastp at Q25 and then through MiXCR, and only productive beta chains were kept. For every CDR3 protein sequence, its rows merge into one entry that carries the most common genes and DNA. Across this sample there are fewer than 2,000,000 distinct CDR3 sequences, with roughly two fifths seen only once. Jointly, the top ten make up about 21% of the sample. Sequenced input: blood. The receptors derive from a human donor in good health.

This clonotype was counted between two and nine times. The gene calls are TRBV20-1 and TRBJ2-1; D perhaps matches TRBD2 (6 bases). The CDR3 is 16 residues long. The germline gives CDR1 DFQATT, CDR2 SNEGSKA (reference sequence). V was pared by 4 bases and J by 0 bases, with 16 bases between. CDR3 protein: CSATAAGTSSYNEQFF. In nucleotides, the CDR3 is TGCAGTGCTACCGCAGCGGGTACTAGCTCCTACAATGAGCAGTTCTTC.

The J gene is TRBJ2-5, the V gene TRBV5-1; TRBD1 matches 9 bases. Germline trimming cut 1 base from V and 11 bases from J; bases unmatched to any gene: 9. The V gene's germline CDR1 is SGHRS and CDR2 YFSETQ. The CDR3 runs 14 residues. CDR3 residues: CASSLQQGAREQYF. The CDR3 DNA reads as TGCGCCAGCAGCTTGCAACAGGGGGCGAGGGAGCAGTACTTC.

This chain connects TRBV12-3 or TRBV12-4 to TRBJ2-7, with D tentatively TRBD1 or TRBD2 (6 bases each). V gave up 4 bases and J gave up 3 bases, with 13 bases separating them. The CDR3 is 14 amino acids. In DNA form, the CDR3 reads TGTGCCAGCAGTTCTCCGGGGGCCGACTACGAGCAGTACTTC. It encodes CASSSPGADYEQYF.

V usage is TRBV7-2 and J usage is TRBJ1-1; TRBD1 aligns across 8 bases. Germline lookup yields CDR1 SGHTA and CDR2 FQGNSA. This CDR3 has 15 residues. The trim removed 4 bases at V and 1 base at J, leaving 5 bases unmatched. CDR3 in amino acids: CASSSYGTGNTEAFF. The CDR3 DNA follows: TGTGCCAGCAGCTCCTACGGGACAGGGAACACTGAAGCTTTCTTT.

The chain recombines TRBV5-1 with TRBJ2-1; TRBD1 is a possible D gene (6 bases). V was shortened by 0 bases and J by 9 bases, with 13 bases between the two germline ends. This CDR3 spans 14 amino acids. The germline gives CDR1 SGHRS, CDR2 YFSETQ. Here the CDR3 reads CASSLVTGRTEQFF. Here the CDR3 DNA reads TGCGCCAGCAGCTTGGTTACAGGGCGCACTGAGCAGTTCTTC.

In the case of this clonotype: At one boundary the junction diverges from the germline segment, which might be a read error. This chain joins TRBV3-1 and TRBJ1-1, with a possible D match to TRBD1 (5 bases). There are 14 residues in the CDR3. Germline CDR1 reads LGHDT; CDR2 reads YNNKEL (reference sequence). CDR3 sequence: CASSQLIVDTGAFF. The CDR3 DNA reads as TGTGCCAGCAGCCAACTCATTGTGGACACTGGAGCTTTCTTT.

This CDR3 reads CSVAARTAYGYTF. As DNA, the CDR3 is TGCAGCGTTGCAGCTCGGACAGCCTATGGCTACACCTTC. The chain carries TRBV29-1 and TRBJ1-2, with D tentatively TRBD1 (6 bases). V lost 4 bases, J lost 4 bases, and 13 bases lay in between. Germline-derived CDR1 and CDR2 are SQVTM and ANQGSEA. The CDR3 consists of 13 residues.

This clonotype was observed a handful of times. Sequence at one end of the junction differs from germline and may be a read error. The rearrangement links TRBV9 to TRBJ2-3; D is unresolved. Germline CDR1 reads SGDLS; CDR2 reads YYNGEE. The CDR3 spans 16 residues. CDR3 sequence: CAGSVDRARGTDTQYF. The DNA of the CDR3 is TGTGCCGGCAGCGTAGATCGGGCTCGGGGCACAGATACGCAGTATTTT.

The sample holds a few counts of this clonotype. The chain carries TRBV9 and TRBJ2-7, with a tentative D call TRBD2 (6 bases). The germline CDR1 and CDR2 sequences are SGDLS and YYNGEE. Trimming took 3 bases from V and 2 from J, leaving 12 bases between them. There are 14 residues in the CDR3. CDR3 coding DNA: TGTGCCAGCAGCGAAGCGGGTTCTCCCTACGAGCAGTACTTC. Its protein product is CASSEAGSPYEQYF.

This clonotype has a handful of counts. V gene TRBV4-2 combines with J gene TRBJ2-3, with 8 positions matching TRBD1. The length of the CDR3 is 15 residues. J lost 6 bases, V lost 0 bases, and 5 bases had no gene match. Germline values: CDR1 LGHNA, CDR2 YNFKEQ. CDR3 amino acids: CASSQETGGWDTQYF. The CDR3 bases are TGTGCCAGCAGCCAAGAAACAGGGGGTTGGGATACGCAGTATTTT.

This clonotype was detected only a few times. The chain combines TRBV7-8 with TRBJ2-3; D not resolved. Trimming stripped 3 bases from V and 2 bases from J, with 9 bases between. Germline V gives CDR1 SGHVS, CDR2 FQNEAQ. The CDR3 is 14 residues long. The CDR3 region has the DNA TGTGCCAGCAGCTTCGTCGGCACCACAGATACGCAGTATTTT. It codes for CASSFVGTTDTQYF.

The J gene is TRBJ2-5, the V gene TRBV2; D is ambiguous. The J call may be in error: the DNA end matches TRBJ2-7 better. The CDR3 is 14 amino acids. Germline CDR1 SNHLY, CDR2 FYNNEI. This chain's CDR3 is CASSPVPGTYEQYF. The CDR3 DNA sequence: TGTGCCAGCAGCCCTGTCCCCGGCACCTACGAGCAGTACTTC.

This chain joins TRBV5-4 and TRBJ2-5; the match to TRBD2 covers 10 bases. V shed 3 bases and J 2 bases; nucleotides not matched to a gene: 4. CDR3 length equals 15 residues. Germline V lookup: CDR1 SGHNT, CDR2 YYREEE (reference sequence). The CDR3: CASSSGLAPQETQYF. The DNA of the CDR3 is TGTGCCAGCAGCTCGGGACTAGCGCCTCAAGAGACCCAGTACTTC.

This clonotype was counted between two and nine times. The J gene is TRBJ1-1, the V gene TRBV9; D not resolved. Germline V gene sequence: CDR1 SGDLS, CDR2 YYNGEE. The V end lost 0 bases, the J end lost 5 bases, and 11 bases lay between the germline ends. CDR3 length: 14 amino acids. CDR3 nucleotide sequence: TGTGCCAGCAGCGTAGGAGGGTTACGGACTGAAGCTTTCTTT. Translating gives CASSVGGLRTEAFF.

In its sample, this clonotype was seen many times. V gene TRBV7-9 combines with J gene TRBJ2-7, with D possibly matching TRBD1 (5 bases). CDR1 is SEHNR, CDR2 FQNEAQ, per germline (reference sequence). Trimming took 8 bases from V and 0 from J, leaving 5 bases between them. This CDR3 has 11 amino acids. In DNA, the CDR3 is TGTGCCAGCGGGGCCTCCTACGAGCAGTACTTC. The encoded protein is CASGASYEQYF.

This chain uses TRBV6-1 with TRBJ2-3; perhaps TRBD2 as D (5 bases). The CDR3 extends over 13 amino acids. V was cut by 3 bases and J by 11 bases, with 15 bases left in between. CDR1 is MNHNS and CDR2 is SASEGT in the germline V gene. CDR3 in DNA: TGTGCCAGCAGTGACGGACTCCATTACGAGCAGTATTTT. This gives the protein CASSDGLHYEQYF.

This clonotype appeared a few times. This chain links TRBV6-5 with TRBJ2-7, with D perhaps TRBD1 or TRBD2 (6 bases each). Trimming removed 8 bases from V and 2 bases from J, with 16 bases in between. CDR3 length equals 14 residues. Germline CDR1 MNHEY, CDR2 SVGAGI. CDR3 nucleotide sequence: TGTGCCAGCGGACTAACAGGGCTTCCCTACGAGCAGTACTTC. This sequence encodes CASGLTGLPYEQYF.

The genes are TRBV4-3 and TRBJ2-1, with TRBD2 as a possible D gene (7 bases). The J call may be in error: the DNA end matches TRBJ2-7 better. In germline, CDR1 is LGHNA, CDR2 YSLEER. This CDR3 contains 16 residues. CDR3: CASSFDGGGSYNEQYF. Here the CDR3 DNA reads TGCGCCAGCAGCTTCGACGGCGGGGGCTCCTACAATGAGCAGTACTTC.

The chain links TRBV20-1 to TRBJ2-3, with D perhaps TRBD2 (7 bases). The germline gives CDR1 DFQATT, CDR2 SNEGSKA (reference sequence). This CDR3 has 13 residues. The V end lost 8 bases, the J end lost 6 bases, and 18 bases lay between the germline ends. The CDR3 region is CSLGEGVEDTQYF. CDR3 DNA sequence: TGCAGTCTTGGGGAGGGGGTTGAGGATACGCAGTATTTT.

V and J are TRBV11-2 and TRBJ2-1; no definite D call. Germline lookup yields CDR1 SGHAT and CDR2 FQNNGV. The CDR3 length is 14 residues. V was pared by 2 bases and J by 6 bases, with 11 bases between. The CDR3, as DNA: TGTGCCAGCAGCTTACCCTTGAGTTCCAATGAGCAGTTCTTC. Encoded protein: CASSLPLSSNEQFF.

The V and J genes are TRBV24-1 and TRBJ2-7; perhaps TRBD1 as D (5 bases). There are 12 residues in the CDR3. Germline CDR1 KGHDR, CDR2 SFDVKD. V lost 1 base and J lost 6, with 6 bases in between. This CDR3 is CATSDLGVEQYF. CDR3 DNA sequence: TGTGCCACCAGTGATTTAGGGGTCGAGCAGTACTTC.

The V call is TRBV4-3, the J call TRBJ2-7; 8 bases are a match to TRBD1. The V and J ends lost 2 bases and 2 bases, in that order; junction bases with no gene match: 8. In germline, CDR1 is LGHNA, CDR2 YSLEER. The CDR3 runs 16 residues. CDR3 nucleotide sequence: TGCGCCAGCAGCCAAAGTGCCGGACAGGGAACCTACGAGCAGTACTTC. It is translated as CASSQSAGQGTYEQYF.

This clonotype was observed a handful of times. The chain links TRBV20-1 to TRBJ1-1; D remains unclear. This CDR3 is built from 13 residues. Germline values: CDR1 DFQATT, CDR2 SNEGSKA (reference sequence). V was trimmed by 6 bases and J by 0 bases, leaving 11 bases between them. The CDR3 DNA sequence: TGCAGTGCCCCAAGAGCCATGAACACTGAAGCTTTCTTT. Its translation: CSAPRAMNTEAFF.

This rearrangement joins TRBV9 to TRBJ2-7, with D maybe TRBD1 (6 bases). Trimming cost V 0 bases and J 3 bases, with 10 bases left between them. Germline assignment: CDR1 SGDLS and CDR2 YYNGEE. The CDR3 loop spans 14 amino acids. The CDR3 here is CASSVGDKIYEQYF. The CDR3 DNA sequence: TGTGCCAGCAGCGTAGGGGACAAAATCTACGAGCAGTACTTC.

The CDR3 protein is CASSLTVNQETQYF. In DNA, the CDR3 is TGCGCCAGCAGCTTGACCGTAAACCAAGAGACCCAGTACTTC. This chain joins TRBV5-1 and TRBJ2-5; D gene ambiguous. The CDR3 extends over 14 amino acids. CDR1 is SGHRS and CDR2 is YFSETQ in the germline V gene. The V gene lost 1 base and the J gene lost 0 bases, with 7 bases spanning the gap.

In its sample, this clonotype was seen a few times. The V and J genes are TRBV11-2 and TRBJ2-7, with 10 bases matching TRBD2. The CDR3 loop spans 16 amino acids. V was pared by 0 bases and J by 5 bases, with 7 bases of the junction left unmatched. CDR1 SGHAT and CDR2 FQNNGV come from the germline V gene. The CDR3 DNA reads TGTGCCAGCAGCTTAGATAGGGCTAGCGGGGGTAACGAGCAGTACTTC. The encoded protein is CASSLDRASGGNEQYF.